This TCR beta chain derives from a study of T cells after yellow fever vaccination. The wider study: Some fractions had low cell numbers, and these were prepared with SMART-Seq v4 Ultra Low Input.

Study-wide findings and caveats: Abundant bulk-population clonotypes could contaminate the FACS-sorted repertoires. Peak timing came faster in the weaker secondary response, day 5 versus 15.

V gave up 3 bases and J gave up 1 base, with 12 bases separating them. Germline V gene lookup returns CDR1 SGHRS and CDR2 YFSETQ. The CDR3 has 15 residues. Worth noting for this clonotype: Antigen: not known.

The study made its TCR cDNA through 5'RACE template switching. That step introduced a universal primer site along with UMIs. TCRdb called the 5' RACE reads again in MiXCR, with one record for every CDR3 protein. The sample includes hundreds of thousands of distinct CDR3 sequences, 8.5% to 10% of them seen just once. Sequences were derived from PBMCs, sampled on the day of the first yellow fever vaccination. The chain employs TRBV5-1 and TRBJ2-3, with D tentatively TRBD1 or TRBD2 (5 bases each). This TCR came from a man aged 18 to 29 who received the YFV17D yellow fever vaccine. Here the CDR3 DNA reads TGCGCCAGCAGCTCGCTGGGGGAGCGCACAGATACGCAGTATTTT. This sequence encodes CASSSLGERTDTQYF.